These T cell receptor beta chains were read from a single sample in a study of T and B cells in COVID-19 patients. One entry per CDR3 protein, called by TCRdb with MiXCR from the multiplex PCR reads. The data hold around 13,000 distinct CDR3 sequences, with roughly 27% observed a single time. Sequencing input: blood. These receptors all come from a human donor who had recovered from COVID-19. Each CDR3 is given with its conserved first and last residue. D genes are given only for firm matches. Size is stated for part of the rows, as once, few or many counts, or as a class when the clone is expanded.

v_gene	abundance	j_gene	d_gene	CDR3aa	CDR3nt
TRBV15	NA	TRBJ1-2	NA	CATSRSLFSGYTF	TGTGCCACCAGCAGATCCCTATTCTCTGGCTACACCTTC
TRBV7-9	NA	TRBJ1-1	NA	CASSLLGDSTTEAFF	TGTGCCAGCAGCTTACTCGGAGACAGTACGACTGAAGCTTTCTTT
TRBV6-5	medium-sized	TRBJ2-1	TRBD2	CASSYSSSGRGYNEQFF	TGTGCCAGCAGTTACTCCTCCAGCGGGAGAGGGTACAATGAGCAGTTCTTC
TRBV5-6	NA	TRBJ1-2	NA	CASSFGRRPGYGYTF	TGTGCCAGCAGCTTCGGACGGCGCCCCGGGTATGGCTACACCTTC
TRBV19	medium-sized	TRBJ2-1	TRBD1	CASSYRGSYNEQFF	TGTGCCAGTAGTTACAGGGGTTCCTACAATGAGCAGTTCTTC
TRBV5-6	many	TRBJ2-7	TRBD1	CASSWGTGREQYF	TGTGCCAGCAGCTGGGGGACAGGGAGGGAGCAGTACTTC
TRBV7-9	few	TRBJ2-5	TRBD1	CASSVTGGLETQYF	TGTGCCAGCAGCGTAACAGGGGGCTTAGAGACCCAGTACTTC
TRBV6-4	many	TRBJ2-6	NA	CASSDSGAGGANVLTF	TGTGCCAGCAGTGACTCGGGGGCGGGGGGGGCCAACGTCCTGACTTTC
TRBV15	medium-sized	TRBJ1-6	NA	CATSRDREGNSPLHF	TGTGCCACCAGCAGAGATAGGGAGGGGAATTCACCCCTCCACTTT
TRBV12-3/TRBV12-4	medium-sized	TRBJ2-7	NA	CASSTQGYEQYF	TGTGCCAGCAGCACACAGGGCTACGAGCAGTACTTC